What follows are 28 T cell receptor beta chains derived from one specimen sequenced in a study of beta chain features in type 1 diabetes. The isolated RNA, all of it, was reverse transcribed, so expressed TCRB transcripts were what got sequenced. Sequencing was performed with immunoSEQ multiplex PCR; in TCRdb, only in-frame clones are kept and a portion is missing. Among some 300,000 clones, 8% were seen once, and the ten largest hold approximately 0.99%. Sequences were obtained from central memory CD4+ T cells from blood. All receptors come from a woman between 18 and 30 years old in good health.

This clone was detected a few times. This rearrangement joins TRBV9 to TRBJ2-3, with a possible D match to TRBD2 (5 bases). This CDR3 has 15 residues. Trimming stripped 2 bases from V and 1 base from J, with 11 bases between. Germline V lookup: CDR1 SGDLS, CDR2 YYNGEE. CDR3 sequence reads: CASSVRRAGTDTQYF. The DNA for the CDR3 is TGTGCCAGCAGCGTGCGGCGGGCCGGCACAGATACGCAGTATTTT.

The chain is built from TRBV30 and TRBJ1-5; tentatively, D is TRBD1 (5 bases). V was trimmed by 6 bases and J by 3 bases, leaving 21 bases between them. The length of the CDR3 is 16 residues. Germline V lookup: CDR1 GTSNPN, CDR2 SVGIG (reference sequence). The CDR3 spells CACPQGGPAANQPQHF. In DNA form, the CDR3 reads TGTGCCTGTCCCCAGGGCGGTCCTGCCGCCAATCAGCCCCAGCATTTT.

This clone was counted a few times. The V gene is TRBV11-2, the J gene TRBJ1-4; no reliable D call. V lost 5 bases, J lost 8 bases, and 12 bases lay in between. This CDR3 comprises 13 residues. The germline CDR1 and CDR2 sequences are SGHAT and FQNNGV. The CDR3 protein is CASSRLGNEKLFF. Here the CDR3 DNA reads TGTGCCAGCAGCCGCCTGGGGAACGAAAAACTGTTTTTT.

The chain couples TRBV21-1 to TRBJ1-5; the D call TRBD1 from the table was never checked on the DNA. TRBV21-1 is recorded as a pseudogene. The CDR3 sequence is 15 residues long. The DNA for the CDR3 is TGTGCCAGCAGCTCGGACAGAAATAGCAATCAGCCCCAGCATTTT. Translated: CASSSDRNSNQPQHF.

The gene calls are TRBV5-1 and TRBJ2-5; D remains ambiguous. The CDR3 sequence is 15 residues long. CDR1 is SGHRS, CDR2 YFSETQ, per germline. Trimming pared 2 bases from V and 5 bases from J, leaving 16 bases between. In nucleotides, the CDR3 is TGCGCCAGCAGCTTTGCCAAAGGTTTACTCGAGACCCAGTACTTC. Protein product: CASSFAKGLLETQYF.

In this sample, this clone turned up a few times. The chain carries TRBV5-1 and TRBJ2-5; D call uncertain. Trimming removed 1 base at V and 3 bases at J, with 13 bases between. The CDR3 contains 15 residues. Germline V gene sequence: CDR1 SGHRS, CDR2 YFSETQ. Here the CDR3 reads CASSLQAGVEETQYF. The CDR3 DNA reads as TGCGCCAGCAGCTTGCAAGCTGGGGTAGAAGAGACCCAGTACTTC. Based on the CDR3 plus reference TRBV5-1 and TRBJ2-5, the full variable domain is KAGVTQTPRYLIKTRGQQVTLSCSPISGHRSVSWYQQTPGQGLQFLFEYFSETQRNKGNFPGRFSGRQFSNSRSEMNVSTLELGDSALYLCASSLQAGVEETQYFGPGTRLLVL.

The CDR3 loop reads CASSVRPAGGLDEQFF. For the CDR3, the DNA is TGTGCCAGCAGCGTCCGCCCAGCGGGGGGGCTGGATGAGCAGTTCTTC. This chain joins TRBV4-2 and TRBJ2-1, with 10 bases lining up with TRBD2. Germline V gene sequence: CDR1 LGHNA, CDR2 YNFKEQ. The CDR3 is 16 amino acids. The trim removed 5 bases at V and 8 bases at J, leaving 12 bases unmatched.

Only a few counts were recorded for this clone. Its ends do not fully match the called genes, so a read error is possible. The CDR3 DNA is TGCAGGGACCCCGACCGACCCCAGGTGGCGATCTTC. Amino acid sequence: CRDPDRPQVAIF. The chain combines TRBV29-1 with TRBJ2-1; D uncertain. The germline V gene encodes CDR1 SQVTM and CDR2 ANQGSEA. This CDR3 region has 12 residues.

This clone was recorded a few times. The chain carries TRBV7-8 and TRBJ1-5; the match to TRBD1 covers 7 bases. This CDR3 is built from 16 residues. CDR1 and CDR2 (germline): SGHVS, FQNEAQ. Losses at the gene ends were 1 base for V and 5 bases for J; bases not matched to a gene: 8. The CDR3 nucleotides are TGTGCCAGCAGCTTAGTCCCGACAGGGTTCGATCAGCCCCAGCATTTT. This encodes CASSLVPTGFDQPQHF.

With regard to this clone: This same CDR3 is encoded by further DNA sequences in the sample. V usage is TRBV7-2 and J usage is TRBJ2-3, with 9 positions matching TRBD1. V trimming: 4 bases; J trimming: 1 base; junction bases outside the gene matches: 0. Germline V gives CDR1 SGHTA, CDR2 FQGNSA. The CDR3 covers 14 residues. CDR3 sequence reads: CASSWDRGTDTQYF. CDR3 in DNA: TGTGCCAGCAGCTGGGACAGGGGCACAGATACGCAGTATTTT.

This clone was seen more than once but under ten times. V gene TRBV29-1 combines with J gene TRBJ1-1, with TRBD1 identical over 10 bases. The CDR3 has 13 amino acids. Looked up from germline, CDR1 is SQVTM and CDR2 is ANQGSEA. V was clipped by 6 bases and J by 10 bases; unmatched bases: 11. CDR3 in amino acids: CSVRQGAVQGAFF. DNA for the CDR3: TGCAGCGTACGACAGGGGGCTGTGCAAGGAGCTTTCTTT.

This clone appeared a few times. The chain recombines TRBV2 with TRBJ2-1; 12 nucleotides line up with TRBD2. Germline V gives CDR1 SNHLY, CDR2 FYNNEI. Trimming took 3 bases from V and 8 from J; bases not matched to a gene: 5. The CDR3 sequence is 15 residues long. For the CDR3, the DNA is TGTGCCAGCAGTGATTCGCTAGCGGGAGGGGATGAGCAGTTCTTC. It codes for CASSDSLAGGDEQFF.

This clone was counted a few times. This sequence joins TRBV4-2 and TRBJ2-4; D not certain. Germline CDR1 reads LGHNA; CDR2 reads YNFKEQ. The CDR3 is 13 amino acids. Trimming removed 2 bases from V and 12 bases from J, with 14 bases in between. CDR3 protein: CASSQSATPYQYF. CDR3 nucleotide sequence: TGTGCCAGCAGCCAATCAGCCACCCCCTATCAGTACTTC.

The chain combines TRBV6-1 with TRBJ2-1; D might be TRBD2 (7 bases). From germline, CDR1 is MNHNS and CDR2 SASEGT. V was pared by 0 bases and J by 7 bases, with 19 bases between. This CDR3 has 17 amino acids. The CDR3 nucleotides are TGTGCCAGCAGTGAAGCGAGAGGGGGGGCCGTGCAGAATGAGCAGTTCTTC. Encoded protein: CASSEARGGAVQNEQFF.

This clone was picked up a small number of times. V usage is TRBV27 and J usage is TRBJ1-1; 8 bases are a match to TRBD1. Trimming at V came to 5 bases and at J to 4 bases, leaving 9 bases not matched to a gene. In germline, CDR1 is MNHEY, CDR2 SMNVEV (reference sequence). The CDR3 totals 15 residues. The CDR3 DNA sequence: TGTGCCAGCAGTCCCCGACAGGGGTTGGGCACTGAAGCTTTCTTT. Translating gives CASSPRQGLGTEAFF.

There are a few counts of this clone. The gene calls are TRBV7-9 and TRBJ1-1; 7 bases match TRBD1. After removal of 5 bases from V and 4 bases from J, the junction contained 10 bases not matched to a gene. The germline gives CDR1 SEHNR, CDR2 FQNEAQ (reference sequence). CDR3 size: 15 residues. The CDR3 sequence: CASSVQTGPSTEAFF. The DNA of the CDR3 is TGTGCCAGCAGCGTCCAGACAGGGCCCTCCACTGAAGCTTTCTTT.

This clone has a count of ten or more. V usage is TRBV7-2 and J usage is TRBJ1-5; possible D gene TRBD1, 6 bases. This CDR3 contains 16 residues. In germline, CDR1 is SGHTA, CDR2 FQGNSA. V lost 5 bases to trimming and J lost 0 bases, with 14 bases between them. DNA of the CDR3: TGTGCCAGCAGCCTCCGTCTGGACAGTAGCAATCAGCCCCAGCATTTT. As protein: CASSLRLDSSNQPQHF.

The gene calls are TRBV14 and TRBJ1-1; 7 bases are shared with TRBD1. Unmatched junction bases numbered 3, after V lost 5 bases and J lost 3 bases. This CDR3 contains 13 residues. Germline CDR1 SGHDN, CDR2 FVKESK. CDR3 in amino acids: CASSTTGYTEAFF. The CDR3 nucleotides are TGTGCCAGCAGCACGACAGGGTACACTGAAGCTTTCTTT.

This clone was observed a few times. The V call is TRBV6-6, the J call TRBJ2-5; D assignment may be TRBD1 or TRBD2 (5 bases each). Germline V gives CDR1 MNHNY, CDR2 SVGAGI (reference sequence). The CDR3 sequence is 13 residues long. The V end was cut by 2 bases, the J end by 2 bases, with 6 bases between. CDR3 DNA: TGTGCCAGCAGTTACGGGGGTCAAGAGACCCAGTACTTC. This translates into CASSYGGQETQYF.

This clone was counted a few times. The gene calls are TRBV11-2 and TRBJ1-6, with no clear D. The germline V gene encodes CDR1 SGHAT and CDR2 FQNNGV. This CDR3 is built from 12 residues. The V end was cut by 3 bases, the J end by 6 bases, with 3 bases between. The CDR3 DNA sequence: TGTGCCAGCAGCTTGGTTAATTCACCCCTCCACTTT. It specifies CASSLVNSPLHF. The full variable domain, its missing parts supplied by reference TRBV11-2 and TRBJ1-6, is EAGVAQSPRYKIIEKRQSVAFWCNPISGHATLYWYQQILGQGPKLLIQFQNNGVVDDSQLPKDRFSAERLKGVDSTLKIQPAKLEDSAVYLCASSLVNSPLHFGNGTRLTVT.

The chain combines TRBV5-5 with TRBJ1-5; 8 bases are a match to TRBD1. Germline assignment: CDR1 SGHKS and CDR2 YYEKEE (reference sequence). Trimming cost V 3 bases and J 6 bases; bases outside gene matches: 8. This CDR3 is 15 amino acids long. The chain's CDR3 is CASSSGQGRGQPQHF. The CDR3 nucleotides are TGTGCCAGCAGCTCCGGACAGGGCAGAGGTCAGCCCCAGCATTTT.

This clone was counted only a few times. This chain links TRBV2 with TRBJ2-1; D is uncertain. The CDR3 length is 11 residues. The germline gives CDR1 SNHLY, CDR2 FYNNEI. The V end lost 7 bases, the J end lost 8 bases, and 9 bases lay between the germline ends. The CDR3 nucleotides are TGTGCCAGCACTATCCGGGATGAGCAGTTCTTC. Translating it yields CASTIRDEQFF.

This CDR3 is CASSGMHKAKNIQYF. The DNA of the CDR3 is TGTGCCAGCAGTGGGATGCACAAAGCCAAAAACATTCAGTACTTC. The chain employs TRBV6-1 and TRBJ2-4; D is uncertain. CDR1 and CDR2 (germline): MNHNS, SASEGT. The CDR3 has 15 residues. Trimming removed 4 bases from V and 0 bases from J, with 10 bases in between.

This clone was counted only a few times. The chain has TRBV5-1 and TRBJ2-1; possibly TRBD2 for D (6 bases). Trimming removed 1 base at V and 6 bases at J, with 14 bases between. CDR3 length: 15 amino acids. CDR1 is SGHRS and CDR2 is YFSETQ in the germline V gene. The CDR3 region has the DNA TGCGCCAGCAGCTTGCTCGGGAGTGGCGTCAATGAGCAGTTCTTC. It is translated as CASSLLGSGVNEQFF.

V is TRBV19 and J is TRBJ1-2, with TRBD1 matching over 7 bases. Germline V gene data show CDR1 as LNHDA and CDR2 as SQIVND (reference sequence). The CDR3 has 13 amino acids. With V trimmed by 6 bases and J by 4 bases, 5 bases remained unmatched. This CDR3 is CASREDRLYGYTF. The CDR3 bases are TGTGCCAGTAGGGAGGACAGGCTCTATGGCTACACCTTC.

This clone was found a few times. The chain has TRBV6-1 and TRBJ2-7; weak D call: TRBD1 (5 bases). Between the trimmed V and J ends, which lost 3 bases and 3 bases, there was a span of 12 bases. Germline CDR1 is MNHNS and CDR2 is SASEGT. This CDR3 is 14 amino acids long. The CDR3: CASSDTDRDYEQYF. The DNA of the CDR3 is TGTGCCAGCAGTGACACCGACAGAGACTACGAGCAGTACTTC.

This clone occurred a few times. The chain carries TRBV19 and TRBJ1-2; no firm D call. The CDR3 is 13 amino acids. Trimming pared 4 bases from V and 8 bases from J, leaving 14 bases between. Germline V gives CDR1 LNHDA, CDR2 SQIVND (reference sequence). The DNA of the CDR3 is TGTGCCAGTAGTACGGCCCTATTTACGGGCTACACCTTC. Residues: CASSTALFTGYTF. The full variable domain, completed using reference TRBV19 and TRBJ1-2, is DGGITQSPKYLFRKEGQNVTLSCEQNLNHDAMYWYRQDPGQGLRLIYYSQIVNDFQKGDIAEGYSVSREKKESFPLTVTSAQKNPTAFYLCASSTALFTGYTFGSGTRLTVV.

The chain carries TRBV4-1 and TRBJ2-7, with TRBD1 as a possible D gene (6 bases). The CDR3 contains 18 residues. The V end was cut by 2 bases, the J end by 5 bases, with 25 bases between. CDR1 and CDR2 (germline): MGHRA, YSYEKL. CDR3: CASSQLTPCGTPSHEQYV. The CDR3 bases are TGCGCCAGCAGCCAACTGACCCCATGTGGGACACCCAGTCACGAGCAGTACGTC.